This passage covers 28 T cell receptor beta chains from one sample sequenced in a study of T cells expressing NK-cell markers. Using the 5' RACE reads, TCRdb records one entry per CDR3 protein without DNA. The sample includes 550,000 to 600,000 distinct CDR3 sequences. Sample: blood T cells: a sorted CD56 or NKG2C T cell subset, CD4+ or CD8+ T cells, or bulk PBMC T cells (not recorded which). Receptors were obtained from a man between 18 and 35 years old in good health.

The gene calls are TRBV12-3 or TRBV12-4 and TRBJ1-2. This CDR3 region has 14 residues. CDR3 region: CASSYRGGFGGYTF.

The rearrangement uses TRBV29-1 and TRBJ2-1. The V gene's germline CDR1 is SQVTM and CDR2 ANQGSEA. CDR3 length: 14 residues. Here the CDR3 reads CSADLSGVYNEQFF.

The chain joins TRBV5-1 to TRBJ2-3; TCRdb outputs TRBD1, but without DNA this stays unchecked. This CDR3 has 17 residues. Germline CDR1 and CDR2: SGHRS and YFSETQ. The CDR3 protein is CASSPSGAGVSTDTQYF. Complete variable domain (other parts from reference TRBV5-1 and TRBJ2-3): KAGVTQTPRYLIKTRGQQVTLSCSPISGHRSVSWYQQTPGQGLQFLFEYFSETQRNKGNFPGRFSGRQFSNSRSEMNVSTLELGDSALYLCASSPSGAGVSTDTQYFGPGTRLTVL.

The chain couples TRBV2 to TRBJ1-1; checking the TCRdb D call of TRBD1 is not possible without DNA. The CDR3 is 13 residues long. The germline CDR1 and CDR2 sequences are SNHLY and FYNNEI. CDR3 sequence reads: CASGSEGHSEAFF.

The V gene is TRBV4-2, the J gene TRBJ2-3; TCRdb's assignment of TRBD2 cannot be checked, as there is no DNA. The CDR3 extends over 20 amino acids. From germline, CDR1 is LGHNA and CDR2 YNFKEQ. This CDR3 is CASSQPNPGLGSQNTDTQYF.

This chain joins TRBV29-1 and TRBJ2-5; there is no DNA to check the TCRdb D call of TRBD1. The length of the CDR3 is 12 residues. CDR1 is SQVTM and CDR2 is ANQGSEA in the germline V gene. The CDR3 loop is CSLGQGEETQYF.

CDR3 protein: CASSTIRGVSNYGYTF. The genes are TRBV27 and TRBJ1-2; as DNA is missing, the TRBD1 call by TCRdb cannot be tested. Germline CDR1 is MNHEY and CDR2 is SMNVEV (reference sequence). The CDR3 consists of 16 residues.

V is TRBV29-1 and J is TRBJ1-6; TCRdb calls TRBD1, which cannot be checked without DNA. Germline V lookup: CDR1 SQVTM, CDR2 ANQGSEA. The CDR3 is 14 amino acids. This CDR3 is CSVEDGGSHSPLHF.

The rearrangement joins TRBV28 to TRBJ2-7; the TCRdb call, TRBD1, lacks DNA for checking. The germline gives CDR1 MDHEN, CDR2 SYDVKM. The CDR3 is 13 residues long. The CDR3 spells CANPRSSSYEQYF.

The chain links TRBV12-3 or TRBV12-4 to TRBJ1-3. CDR3 size: 11 residues. The CDR3 sequence is CASRLLNTIYF.

V is TRBV19 and J is TRBJ1-2. CDR3 length: 14 residues. Germline CDR1 and CDR2: LNHDA and SQIVND (reference sequence). CDR3 in amino acids: CASSIKERPYGYTF.

V and J are TRBV6-1 and TRBJ1-3; with no DNA, the TCRdb D assignment of TRBD1 cannot be verified. This CDR3 contains 15 residues. CDR1 is MNHNS, CDR2 SASEGT, per germline. CDR3: CASNSPGQGAVTIYF.

The chain links TRBV10-3 to TRBJ2-7; TCRdb names TRBD1, which stays unverified in the absence of DNA. The V gene's germline CDR1 is ENHRY and CDR2 SYGVKD. The CDR3 has 14 amino acids. The CDR3 loop reads CAISEGRGVYEQYF.

The rearrangement uses TRBV20-1 and TRBJ2-1; there is no DNA to check the TCRdb D call of TRBD1. This CDR3 is built from 12 residues. Germline V lookup: CDR1 DFQATT, CDR2 SNEGSKA (reference sequence). The CDR3 reads CSASRGIDEQFF.

V usage is TRBV29-1 and J usage is TRBJ2-1; TCRdb's D call, TRBD2, is unchecked because there is no DNA. This CDR3 has 12 amino acids. CDR1 SQVTM and CDR2 ANQGSEA come from the germline V gene. The CDR3 region is CSVGSSSGEQFF.

The chain employs TRBV27 and TRBJ1-1; the D gene TCRdb calls, TRBD1, cannot be checked with no DNA. The CDR3 is 16 residues long. The germline gives CDR1 MNHEY, CDR2 SMNVEV (reference sequence). CDR3 protein: CASRSRPWGVDTEAFF.

The chain joins TRBV20-1 to TRBJ1-6. CDR1 is DFQATT and CDR2 is SNEGSKA in the germline V gene (reference sequence). The CDR3 extends over 15 amino acids. The CDR3 spells CSATQGSSYNSPLHF.

The rearrangement uses TRBV7-9 and TRBJ1-1. The CDR3 loop spans 15 amino acids. Germline lookup yields CDR1 SEHNR and CDR2 FQNEAQ (reference sequence). The CDR3 spells CASSLAGQRNTEAFF.

The rearrangement joins TRBV7-2 to TRBJ2-4. CDR3 length: 15 residues. Germline V gene data show CDR1 as SGHTA and CDR2 as FQGNSA. The CDR3 sequence: CASSLGGLGKNIQYF.

The gene calls are TRBV21-1 and TRBJ2-2; TCRdb gives TRBD2 as the D gene, but with no DNA this cannot be confirmed. TRBV21-1 is flagged as a pseudogene. The CDR3 is 16 amino acids. CDR3 in amino acids: CASSNSSGGRSGELFF.

This chain joins TRBV20-1 and TRBJ2-1; the TRBD2 assignment by TCRdb is unverifiable without DNA. Germline lookup yields CDR1 DFQATT and CDR2 SNEGSKA (reference sequence). The CDR3 covers 14 residues. CDR3 residues: CSAETGLVSDEQFF.

The CDR3 is CSGSPGTETTDTQYF. The gene calls are TRBV29-1 and TRBJ2-3; without DNA, the TCRdb call of TRBD1 cannot be checked. This CDR3 is 15 amino acids long. Germline V gene lookup returns CDR1 SQVTM and CDR2 ANQGSEA.

The chain carries TRBV10-3 and TRBJ2-3; the TCRdb call, TRBD1, lacks DNA for checking. Germline-derived CDR1 and CDR2 are ENHRY and SYGVKD. This CDR3 contains 16 residues. This chain's CDR3 is CAISATGTGQTDTQYF.

The chain uses TRBV2 and TRBJ1-5; TCRdb's D gene call, TRBD1, goes unchecked for lack of DNA. The CDR3 runs 14 residues. The germline CDR1 and CDR2 sequences are SNHLY and FYNNEI. This CDR3 reads CASMRQSSNQPQHF.

The CDR3 protein is CAARRGLATTNTGELFF. This chain joins TRBV6-1 and TRBJ2-2; the D gene TCRdb calls, TRBD1, cannot be checked with no DNA. Per germline, CDR1 MNHNS and CDR2 SASEGT. This CDR3 is 17 amino acids long.

CDR3 residues: CSASPQSGRGRNIQYF. V and J are TRBV20-1 and TRBJ2-4; TCRdb selects TRBD2, and the lack of DNA leaves this call unchecked. Looked up from germline, CDR1 is DFQATT and CDR2 is SNEGSKA (reference sequence). The CDR3 has 16 amino acids.

This chain uses TRBV10-3 with TRBJ1-1; lacking DNA, the TRBD1 call made by TCRdb goes unchecked. In germline, CDR1 is ENHRY, CDR2 SYGVKD. CDR3 length equals 15 residues. CDR3 in amino acids: CAISEEGQPNTEAFF.

The J gene is TRBJ2-3, the V gene TRBV7-9; TCRdb picks TRBD1, but there is no DNA to check that call. Germline V gene data show CDR1 as SEHNR and CDR2 as FQNEAQ (reference sequence). This CDR3 is built from 13 residues. Here the CDR3 reads CAVGSGATDTQYF.